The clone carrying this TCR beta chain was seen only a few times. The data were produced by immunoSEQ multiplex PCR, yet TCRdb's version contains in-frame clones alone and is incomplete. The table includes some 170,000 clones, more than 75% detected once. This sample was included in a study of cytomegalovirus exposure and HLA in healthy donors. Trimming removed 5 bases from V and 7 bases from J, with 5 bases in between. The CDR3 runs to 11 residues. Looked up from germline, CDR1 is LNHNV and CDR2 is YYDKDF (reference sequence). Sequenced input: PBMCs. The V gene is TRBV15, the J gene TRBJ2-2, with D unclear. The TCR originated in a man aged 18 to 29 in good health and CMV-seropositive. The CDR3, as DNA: TGTGCCACCAGCCGGAGCGGGGAGCTGTTTTTT. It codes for CATSRSGELFF.